These 27 T cell receptor beta chains originate from one sample sequenced in a study of blood T cell repertoires in COVID-19. Produced via immunoSEQ multiplex PCR; TCRdb's table is partial and in-frame only. Seen here are more than 90,000 clones, about 80% observed once, and the top ten hold 24%. Sequencing was done on a sample of peripheral blood. The source is a human donor in a cohort sampled during active COVID-19.

The chain uses TRBV9 and TRBJ1-2; the match to TRBD1 covers 8 bases. The CDR3 runs to 16 residues. Germline trimming cut 4 bases from V and 5 bases from J; bases unmatched to any gene: 13. Germline values: CDR1 SGDLS, CDR2 YYNGEE. The CDR3 DNA is TGTGCCAGCAGCAAGGGGGGGACAGGCGATGGGTATGGCTACACCTTC. Its protein product is CASSKGGTGDGYGYTF. Using reference TRBV9 and TRBJ1-2 for the parts outside the CDR3, the full variable domain is DSGVTQTPKHLITATGQRVTLRCSPRSGDLSVYWYQQSLDQGLQFLIQYYNGEERAKGNILERFSAQQFPDLHSELNLSSLELGDSALYFCASSKGGTGDGYGYTFGSGTRLTVV.

J is TRBJ2-3 and V is TRBV10-3; perhaps TRBD2 as D (6 bases). Germline V gives CDR1 ENHRY, CDR2 SYGVKD. The CDR3 is made up of 12 amino acids. Trimming left V 9 bases short and J 3 bases short, with 10 bases between. CDR3 DNA sequence: TGTGCCATTTGGCGGGGTACAGATACGCAGTATTTT. As protein: CAIWRGTDTQYF.

The V call is TRBV18, the J call TRBJ1-1; TRBD1 matches at 7 bases. V lost 3 bases to trimming and J lost 1 base; unmatched junction nucleotides: 11. Germline V CDR1 and CDR2: KGHSH, LQKENI. The CDR3 covers 17 residues. The CDR3 region has the DNA TGTGCCAGCTCACCGCTCCTCAGCAGGGGGGCGAACACTGAAGCTTTCTTT. Protein: CASSPLLSRGANTEAFF.

The chain links TRBV6-5 to TRBJ1-2; D is ambiguous. Trimming stripped 7 bases from V and 4 bases from J, with 7 bases between. CDR1 MNHEY and CDR2 SVGAGI come from the germline V gene. The CDR3 consists of 11 residues. The DNA of the CDR3 is TGTGCCAGCATGAGTTTCTATGGCTACACCTTC. It specifies CASMSFYGYTF.

The V gene is TRBV9, the J gene TRBJ2-3; 7 nucleotides agree with TRBD2. The CDR3 spans 15 residues. The J segment lost 5 bases and the V segment lost 2 bases, leaving 8 bases of the junction unmatched. Per germline, CDR1 SGDLS and CDR2 YYNGEE. CDR3 in amino acids: CASSVRAGDVDTQYF. CDR3 nucleotide sequence: TGTGCCAGCAGCGTTCGGGCGGGAGACGTAGATACGCAGTATTTT.

This chain's CDR3 is CAISQGVYSVGYTF. The CDR3 DNA sequence: TGTGCCATCAGCCAGGGGGTTTATTCGGTCGGCTACACCTTC. The chain uses TRBV10-3 and TRBJ1-2, with 7 bases aligning to TRBD1. Germline trimming cut 6 bases from V and 8 bases from J; bases unmatched to any gene: 12. Germline CDR1 reads ENHRY; CDR2 reads SYGVKD. This CDR3 is built from 14 residues.

This clone was picked up a small number of times. CDR3 protein: CASSRRHLNTEAFF. In DNA form, the CDR3 reads TGTGCCAGCAGCCGAAGACACCTGAACACTGAAGCTTTCTTT. The chain links TRBV27 to TRBJ1-1; D is unresolved. Germline V gene sequence: CDR1 MNHEY, CDR2 SMNVEV (reference sequence). The CDR3 runs 14 residues. The V gene lost 6 bases and the J gene lost 0 bases, with 11 bases spanning the gap.

This chain links TRBV5-1 with TRBJ1-2, with TRBD1 matching over 8 bases. CDR3 length: 15 residues. Trimming removed 4 bases from V and 4 bases from J; junction bases left unmatched: 9. The germline V gene has CDR1 SGHRS and CDR2 YFSETQ. In DNA form, the CDR3 reads TGCGCCAGCAGCGCCGGGACAGGCGGCGGCTATGGCTACACCTTC. This translates into CASSAGTGGGYGYTF.

This chain uses TRBV2 with TRBJ1-1, with D uncertain. V was clipped by 5 bases and J by 1 base, with 8 bases between them. Germline CDR1 reads SNHLY; CDR2 reads FYNNEI. CDR3 length: 13 amino acids. CDR3 protein: CASSIQRNTEAFF. The CDR3 bases are TGTGCCAGCAGTATACAGAGGAACACTGAAGCTTTCTTT.

The chain carries TRBV29-1 and TRBJ2-3, with 10 bases matching TRBD2. With V trimmed by 6 bases and J by 0 bases, 6 bases remained unmatched. The germline gives CDR1 SQVTM, CDR2 ANQGSEA. The CDR3 totals 15 residues. The DNA of the CDR3 is TGCAGCGTCTATCTAGCGGGGGACAGCACAGATACGCAGTATTTT. Amino acid sequence: CSVYLAGDSTDTQYF.

The V and J genes are TRBV7-8 and TRBJ1-4; 9 bases fit TRBD1. The CDR3 contains 15 residues. CDR1 and CDR2 (germline): SGHVS, FQNEAQ. The ends lost 3 bases at V and 6 bases at J; junction bases unmatched: 5. The CDR3 DNA is TGTGCCAGCAGCTTTTGGACAGGGGCGGATGAAAAACTGTTTTTT. Translating it yields CASSFWTGADEKLFF.

This clone was seen just once. V usage is TRBV29-1 and J usage is TRBJ2-5, with D possibly being TRBD2 (6 bases). CDR1 and CDR2 (germline): SQVTM, ANQGSEA. The ends were cut back, 7 bases at V and 5 bases at J, with 14 bases in the middle. This CDR3 region has 12 residues. The CDR3: CSGLTRGETQYF. The CDR3 nucleotides are TGCAGCGGCTTGACTAGAGGGGAGACCCAGTACTTC.

The chain recombines TRBV3-1 (or the pseudogene TRBV3-2) with TRBJ2-1; D perhaps matches TRBD1 (6 bases). The V end lost 1 base, the J end lost 15 bases, and 19 bases lay between the germline ends. The CDR3 is made up of 14 amino acids. Germline V gene sequence: CDR1 LGHDT, CDR2 YNNKEL (reference sequence). Written as DNA, the CDR3 is TGTGCCAGCAGCCAAGGAGTTCGCGGACAGAGGTCGTTCTTC. Protein product: CASSQGVRGQRSFF.

V is TRBV5-1 and J is TRBJ1-2; TRBD1 agrees at 8 bases. V lost 3 bases to trimming and J lost 4 bases; unmatched junction nucleotides: 5. Germline lookup yields CDR1 SGHRS and CDR2 YFSETQ. The CDR3 consists of 14 residues. As DNA, the CDR3 is TGCGCCAGCAGCTCGACACAGGGGGTCTATGGCTACACCTTC. Its translation is CASSSTQGVYGYTF.

This sequence joins TRBV5-5 and TRBJ1-3, with TRBD1 identical over 7 bases. The CDR3 spans 15 residues. Germline V CDR1 and CDR2: SGHKS, YYEKEE (reference sequence). V gave up 4 bases and J gave up 0 bases; unmatched junction bases: 4. Here the CDR3 DNA reads TGTGCCAGCAGCATCAACAGGGGCTCTGGAAACACCATATATTTT. It is translated as CASSINRGSGNTIYF.

The chain employs TRBV6-2 or TRBV6-3 and TRBJ1-2; 9 nucleotides align to TRBD1. The CDR3 has 17 residues. With V trimmed by 0 bases and J by 0 bases, 5 bases remained unmatched. CDR1 and CDR2 from the germline V gene are MNHEY and SVGEGT. The chain's CDR3 is CASSYSAGQGTNYGYTF. The DNA of the CDR3 is TGTGCCAGCAGTTACTCTGCTGGACAGGGGACTAACTATGGCTACACCTTC.

The rearrangement links TRBV7-8 to TRBJ2-3, with TRBD1 matching over 8 bases. CDR3 length: 17 amino acids. V shed 5 bases and J 1 base; nucleotides not matched to a gene: 11. The germline CDR1 and CDR2 sequences are SGHVS and FQNEAQ. The DNA for the CDR3 is TGTGCCAGCAGCGTCCGGGACAGGCGTTTCCGCACAGATACGCAGTATTTT. Translating it yields CASSVRDRRFRTDTQYF.

V usage is TRBV5-1 and J usage is TRBJ2-1; TRBD2 aligns across 7 bases. The V segment lost 3 bases and the J segment 6 bases; nucleotides outside the gene matches: 3. CDR1 SGHRS and CDR2 YFSETQ come from the germline V gene. The CDR3 runs to 13 residues. The CDR3 spells CASSSRTSNEQFF. The CDR3 coding sequence is TGCGCCAGCAGCTCCAGGACTAGCAATGAGCAGTTCTTC.

The chain recombines TRBV7-9 with TRBJ2-2, with a possible D match to TRBD2 (6 bases). Germline loops: CDR1 SEHNR, CDR2 FQNEAQ (reference sequence). V was trimmed by 4 bases and J by 2 bases, leaving 20 bases between them. This CDR3 is 18 amino acids long. In nucleotides, the CDR3 is TGTGCCAGCAGCTCGCGGGGTTTGAGGGGTCAAAACACCGGGGAGCTGTTTTTT. It specifies CASSSRGLRGQNTGELFF. The variable domain in full, completed from reference TRBV7-9 and TRBJ2-2, reads DTGVSQNPRHKITKRGQNVTFRCDPISEHNRLYWYRQTLGQGPEFLTYFQNEAQLEKSRLLSDRFSAERPKGSFSTLEIQRTEQGDSAMYLCASSSRGLRGQNTGELFFGEGSRLTVL.

J is TRBJ1-6 and V is TRBV9, with D hard to call. The CDR3 has 16 amino acids. Germline CDR1 and CDR2: SGDLS and YYNGEE. The germline V and J ends were trimmed by 4 bases and 0 bases, with 11 bases remaining between them. The CDR3: CASSPTRNSYNSPLHF. The CDR3 DNA follows: TGTGCCAGCAGCCCGACACGAAACTCCTATAATTCACCCCTCCACTTT.

The chain carries TRBV7-9 and TRBJ2-7; a possible D gene is TRBD2 (5 bases). V lost 4 bases to trimming and J lost 6 bases, with 10 bases between them. This CDR3 is 12 amino acids long. CDR1 SEHNR and CDR2 FQNEAQ come from the germline V gene (reference sequence). In DNA, the CDR3 is TGTGCCAGCAGCTCCGATGCGGGCGAGCAGTACTTC. Its protein is CASSSDAGEQYF.

The chain links TRBV14 to TRBJ1-3, with D uncertain. CDR3 length: 13 amino acids. Germline CDR1 and CDR2: SGHDN and FVKESK. V shed 1 base and J shed 7 bases, with 8 bases lying between them. The CDR3 loop is CASSQGPGNTIYF. The CDR3 bases are TGTGCCAGCAGCCAAGGGCCCGGGAACACCATATATTTT. The full variable domain, its missing parts supplied by reference TRBV14 and TRBJ1-3, is EAGVTQFPSHSVIEKGQTVTLRCDPISGHDNLYWYRRVMGKEIKFLLHFVKESKQDESGMPNNRFLAERTGGTYSTLKVQPAELEDSGVYFCASSQGPGNTIYFGEGSWLTVV.

This sequence joins TRBV2 and TRBJ2-3, with TRBD2 as a possible D gene (5 bases). The V gene's germline CDR1 is SNHLY and CDR2 FYNNEI. The CDR3 has 15 residues. V lost 6 bases and J lost 3, with 16 bases in between. CDR3 amino acids: CASSGGGLMTDTQYF. The CDR3 DNA sequence: TGTGCCAGCAGCGGAGGCGGCCTGATGACAGATACGCAGTATTTT.

CDR3 amino acids: CASSTLRGGETQYF. CDR3 coding DNA: TGTGCCAGTAGTACCCTTAGGGGGGGAGAGACCCAGTACTTC. This chain uses TRBV19 with TRBJ2-5; a weak D match, TRBD2 (7 bases). CDR1 and CDR2 from the germline V gene are LNHDA and SQIVND (reference sequence). The CDR3 is 14 residues long. V gave up 4 bases and J gave up 4 bases, with 13 bases separating them.

CDR3 region: CASSKKGIRGEKYGYTF. CDR3 in DNA: TGTGCCAGCAGCAAAAAGGGGATCAGGGGGGAGAAGTATGGCTACACCTTC. The chain uses TRBV21-1 and TRBJ1-2; the table's D call, TRBD1, has no DNA check behind it. TRBV21-1 corresponds to a pseudogene. CDR3 size: 17 residues.

The chain links TRBV6-6 to TRBJ2-1, with 8 positions matching TRBD1. This CDR3 is 16 amino acids long. The junction had 10 bases not matched to a gene; V was cut back by 2 bases and J by 7 bases. Per germline, CDR1 MNHNY and CDR2 SVGAGI (reference sequence). CDR3 sequence: CASSYVYGQGVNEQFF. CDR3 nucleotide sequence: TGTGCCAGCAGTTACGTTTACGGACAGGGTGTGAATGAGCAGTTCTTC.

The J gene is TRBJ1-1, the V gene TRBV6-5; 7 positions match TRBD1. V shed 8 bases and J 0 bases; nucleotides not matched to a gene: 6. CDR3 length: 14 residues. Germline V gene sequence: CDR1 MNHEY, CDR2 SVGAGI. The CDR3 sequence is CASGSTGMNTEAFF. DNA for the CDR3: TGTGCCAGCGGCTCGACAGGGATGAACACTGAAGCTTTCTTT.